A single sample gave rise to the 16 T cell receptor beta chains below, sequenced in a study of beta chain features in type 1 diabetes. Expressed TCRB transcripts were sequenced, since all the RNA that had been isolated was reverse transcribed. Using immunoSEQ multiplex PCR, the repertoire was profiled, and TCRdb retains in-frame clones only, with some absent. The repertoire holds 360,000 or so clones, with roughly a fifth as singletons. The source material was naive CD4+ T cells from blood. The receptors stem from a woman aged 18 to 35 in good health.

The sample holds a few counts of this clone. The gene calls are TRBV9 and TRBJ2-5, with 8 bases fitting TRBD1. The CDR3 consists of 14 residues. From germline, CDR1 is SGDLS and CDR2 YYNGEE. The V gene end was trimmed by 2 bases and the J gene end by 5 bases; junction bases not matched to a gene: 5. The CDR3 loop is CASSVSRGRETQYF. CDR3 DNA sequence: TGTGCCAGCAGCGTCTCCAGGGGGCGCGAGACCCAGTACTTC.

This rearrangement joins TRBV4-2 to TRBJ2-7; 8 bases agree with TRBD2. V trimming: 5 bases; J trimming: 0 bases; junction bases outside the gene matches: 6. From germline, CDR1 is LGHNA and CDR2 YNFKEQ. The CDR3 loop spans 15 amino acids. This CDR3 reads CASSLGSGSSYEQYF. Here the CDR3 DNA reads TGTGCCAGCAGCTTAGGGAGCGGGAGCTCCTACGAGCAGTACTTC.

This clone was seen just once. The CDR3, as DNA: TGTGCCAGCAGCTTGGTAGGGGGCCAAGAGACCCAGTACTTC. As protein: CASSLVGGQETQYF. The chain couples TRBV7-9 to TRBJ2-5; D possibly corresponds to TRBD1 (6 bases). Germline CDR1 and CDR2: SEHNR and FQNEAQ (reference sequence). The CDR3 loop spans 14 amino acids. V was pared by 3 bases and J by 1 base, with 9 bases between.

This clone was seen a handful of times. The chain is built from TRBV5-1 and TRBJ2-7; 7 bases fit TRBD1. CDR3 size: 14 residues. After removal of 2 bases from V and 0 bases from J, the junction contained 2 bases not matched to a gene. Germline loops: CDR1 SGHRS, CDR2 YFSETQ. CDR3 protein: CASSFGQDSYEQYF. The CDR3 DNA follows: TGCGCCAGCAGCTTTGGACAGGACTCCTACGAGCAGTACTTC.

The chain combines TRBV18 with TRBJ2-5; D unclear. Germline-derived CDR1 and CDR2 are KGHSH and LQKENI. Trimming cost V 6 bases and J 4 bases, with 12 bases left between them. The CDR3 length is 13 residues. The CDR3 nucleotides read TGTGCCAGCTCTTTACGACCAGGAGAGACCCAGTACTTC. Translating it yields CASSLRPGETQYF.

The chain recombines TRBV4-3 with TRBJ2-3, with D tentatively TRBD2 (5 bases). CDR3 length: 16 amino acids. The germline gives CDR1 LGHNA, CDR2 YSLEER. V lost 0 bases and J 3 bases, leaving 13 bases between the germline ends. The CDR3 is CASSQDTGMLTDTQYF. The CDR3 coding sequence is TGCGCCAGCAGCCAAGATACGGGGATGTTGACAGATACGCAGTATTTT.

V gene TRBV18 combines with J gene TRBJ2-7, with D perhaps matching TRBD1 (6 bases). V was shortened by 2 bases and J by 4 bases, with 15 bases between the two germline ends. The CDR3 contains 15 residues. Germline CDR1 KGHSH, CDR2 LQKENI. Here the CDR3 reads CASSPVAGQGYEQYF. DNA for the CDR3: TGTGCCAGCTCACCAGTGGCAGGGCAGGGGTACGAGCAGTACTTC.

The rearrangement uses TRBV5-6 and TRBJ2-1; 15 bases map to TRBD2. V trimming: 2 bases; J trimming: 8 bases; junction bases outside the gene matches: 8. The CDR3 runs 17 residues. From germline, CDR1 is SGHDT and CDR2 YYEEEE. As DNA, the CDR3 is TGTGCCAGCAGCTTCGGACTAGCGGGAGGGCCTTCCGATGAGCAGTTCTTC. This gives the protein CASSFGLAGGPSDEQFF.

V is TRBV19 and J is TRBJ2-2; 9 nucleotides agree with TRBD1. V gave up 6 bases and J gave up 5 bases; unmatched junction bases: 7. CDR3 size: 15 residues. CDR1 is LNHDA and CDR2 is SQIVND in the germline V gene (reference sequence). The CDR3 DNA follows: TGTGCCAGTAGGGAGGGGGACAGGGAGACCGGGGAGCTGTTTTTT. Residues: CASREGDRETGELFF.

This clone was observed a few times. Additional DNA sequences in this sample encode the identical CDR3. This chain uses TRBV5-1 with TRBJ1-2; D possibly corresponds to TRBD1 (6 bases). Trimming took 0 bases from V and 3 from J, leaving 9 bases between them. The CDR3 totals 14 residues. CDR1 is SGHRS, CDR2 YFSETQ, per germline. The CDR3 loop is CASSLVGGDYGYTF. Here the CDR3 DNA reads TGCGCCAGCAGCTTGGTTGGGGGCGACTATGGCTACACCTTC.

Points on this clone: Sequence at one end of the junction differs from germline and may be a read error. The chain has TRBV7-7 and TRBJ2-7; D remains ambiguous. Germline CDR1 SSHAT, CDR2 FNYEAQ (reference sequence). The CDR3 contains 15 residues. The CDR3 is CASSPGLDGSYEQYF. The DNA for the CDR3 is TGTGCTAGCAGCCCGGGTCTGGATGGATCCTACGAGCAGTACTTC.

The chain links TRBV19 to TRBJ2-5; 7 bases align to TRBD2. The V gene end was trimmed by 6 bases and the J gene end by 4 bases; junction bases not matched to a gene: 5. The CDR3 extends over 13 amino acids. From germline, CDR1 is LNHDA and CDR2 SQIVND (reference sequence). This CDR3 reads CASRLTGGETQYF. The CDR3 coding sequence is TGTGCCAGTAGGCTGACGGGAGGAGAGACCCAGTACTTC. The full variable domain, in which reference TRBV19 and TRBJ2-5 provide the parts outside the CDR3, is DGGITQSPKYLFRKEGQNVTLSCEQNLNHDAMYWYRQDPGQGLRLIYYSQIVNDFQKGDIAEGYSVSREKKESFPLTVTSAQKNPTAFYLCASRLTGGETQYFGPGTRLLVL.

This clone has only a few counts. The chain joins TRBV10-3 to TRBJ1-1; tentative D call: TRBD1 (5 bases). Germline assignment: CDR1 ENHRY and CDR2 SYGVKD. This CDR3 region has 12 residues. Trimming left V 2 bases short and J 7 bases short, with 8 bases between. The CDR3 region has the DNA TGTGCCATCAGTGAGGTGGGGCTTGAAGCTTTCTTT. This sequence encodes CAISEVGLEAFF.

The V and J genes are TRBV4-1 and TRBJ2-1, with TRBD2 matching 11 bases. The V segment lost 4 bases and the J segment 4 bases; nucleotides outside the gene matches: 6. Germline CDR1 and CDR2: MGHRA and YSYEKL. The CDR3 contains 16 residues. The CDR3, as DNA: TGCGCCAGCAGCCTGCCCGGGACTAGCGGATACAATGAGCAGTTCTTC. Its protein is CASSLPGTSGYNEQFF.

For the CDR3, the DNA is TGTGCCAGCAGCCAAGCGAAACTAGCGGGAGACCAAGAGACCCAGTACTTC. Protein sequence: CASSQAKLAGDQETQYF. V gene TRBV4-2 combines with J gene TRBJ2-5, with TRBD2 identical over 11 bases. Germline CDR1 and CDR2: LGHNA and YNFKEQ. This CDR3 comprises 17 residues. V was clipped by 1 base and J by 0 bases; unmatched bases: 4.

This clone was counted between two and nine times. The chain is built from TRBV6-5 and TRBJ1-6, with D unresolved. CDR1 MNHEY and CDR2 SVGAGI come from the germline V gene. The V gene lost 5 bases and the J gene lost 5 bases, with 7 bases spanning the gap. CDR3 length: 13 residues. The CDR3 loop reads CASSLQNNSPLHF. CDR3 coding DNA: TGTGCCAGCAGTCTCCAGAATAATTCACCCCTCCACTTT.